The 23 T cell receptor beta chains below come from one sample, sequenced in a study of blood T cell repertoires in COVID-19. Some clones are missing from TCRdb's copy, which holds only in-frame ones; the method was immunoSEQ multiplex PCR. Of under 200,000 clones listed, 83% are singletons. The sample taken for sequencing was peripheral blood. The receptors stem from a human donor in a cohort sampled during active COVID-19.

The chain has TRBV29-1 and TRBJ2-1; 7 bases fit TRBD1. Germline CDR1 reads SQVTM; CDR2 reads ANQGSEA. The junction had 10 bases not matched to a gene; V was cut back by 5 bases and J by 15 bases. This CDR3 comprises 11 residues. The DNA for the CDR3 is TGCAGCGTTCCCAACCAGGGGGACCCGTTCTTC. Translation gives CSVPNQGDPFF.

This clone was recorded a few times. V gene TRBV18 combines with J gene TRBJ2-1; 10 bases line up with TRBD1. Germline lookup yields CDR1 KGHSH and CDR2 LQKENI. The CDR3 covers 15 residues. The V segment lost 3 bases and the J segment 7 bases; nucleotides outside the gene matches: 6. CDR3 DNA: TGTGCCAGCTCACCTCCGGACAGGGGGGGAAATGAGCAGTTCTTC. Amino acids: CASSPPDRGGNEQFF.

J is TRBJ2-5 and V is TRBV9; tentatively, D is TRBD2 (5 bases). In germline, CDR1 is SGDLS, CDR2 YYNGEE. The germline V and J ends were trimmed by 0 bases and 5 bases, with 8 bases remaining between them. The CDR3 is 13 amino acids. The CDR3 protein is CASSVAGGETQYF. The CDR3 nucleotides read TGTGCCAGCAGCGTAGCGGGCGGGGAGACCCAGTACTTC.

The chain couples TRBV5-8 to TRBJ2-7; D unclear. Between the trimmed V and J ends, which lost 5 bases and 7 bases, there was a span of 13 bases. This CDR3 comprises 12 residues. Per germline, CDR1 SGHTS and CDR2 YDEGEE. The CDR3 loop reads CASRSGVGEQYF. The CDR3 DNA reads TGTGCCAGCAGATCGGGTGTGGGTGAGCAGTACTTC.

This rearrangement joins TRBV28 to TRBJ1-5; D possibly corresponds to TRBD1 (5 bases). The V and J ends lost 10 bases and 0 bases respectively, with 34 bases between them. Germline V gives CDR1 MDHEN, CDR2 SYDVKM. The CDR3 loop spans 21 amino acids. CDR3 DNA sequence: TGTGCCACCAAAAGTTTACTGCCCCGACAGAACCTTTCAAATAGCAATCAGCCCCAGCATTTT. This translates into CATKSLLPRQNLSNSNQPQHF.

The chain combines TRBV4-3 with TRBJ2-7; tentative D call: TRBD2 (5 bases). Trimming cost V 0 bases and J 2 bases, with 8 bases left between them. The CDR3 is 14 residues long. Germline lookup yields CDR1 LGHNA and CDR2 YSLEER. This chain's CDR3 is CASSQDTSPYEQYF. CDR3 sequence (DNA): TGCGCCAGCAGCCAAGATACTAGTCCCTACGAGCAGTACTTC.

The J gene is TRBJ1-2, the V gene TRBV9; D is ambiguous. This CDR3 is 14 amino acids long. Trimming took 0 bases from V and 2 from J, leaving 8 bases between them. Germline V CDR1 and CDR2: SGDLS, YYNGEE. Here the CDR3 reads CASSVGSDNYGYTF. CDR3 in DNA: TGTGCCAGCAGCGTAGGTAGCGACAACTATGGCTACACCTTC.

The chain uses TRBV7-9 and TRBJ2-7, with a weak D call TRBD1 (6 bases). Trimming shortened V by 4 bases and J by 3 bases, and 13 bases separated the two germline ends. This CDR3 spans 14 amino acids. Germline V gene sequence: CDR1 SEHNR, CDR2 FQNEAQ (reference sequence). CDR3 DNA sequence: TGTGCCAGCAGCTGGGGACATTCTAGCTACGAGCAGTACTTC. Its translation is CASSWGHSSYEQYF.

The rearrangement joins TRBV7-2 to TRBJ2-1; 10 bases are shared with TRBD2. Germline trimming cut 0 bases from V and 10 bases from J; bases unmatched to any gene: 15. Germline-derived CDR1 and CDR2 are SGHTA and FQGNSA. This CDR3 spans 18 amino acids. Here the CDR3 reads CASSLARGAGGPMGEQFF. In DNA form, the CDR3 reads TGTGCCAGCAGCTTAGCGCGGGGAGCGGGGGGGCCCATGGGAGAGCAGTTCTTC.

CDR3 amino acids: CASSYASSGSVNEQFF. The CDR3 nucleotides read TGTGCCAGCAGTTACGCCTCTAGCGGGAGTGTCAATGAGCAGTTCTTC. This sequence joins TRBV6-5 and TRBJ2-1; 10 bases align to TRBD2. This CDR3 is 16 amino acids long. Germline-derived CDR1 and CDR2 are MNHEY and SVGAGI. Unmatched junction bases numbered 7, after V lost 2 bases and J lost 6 bases.

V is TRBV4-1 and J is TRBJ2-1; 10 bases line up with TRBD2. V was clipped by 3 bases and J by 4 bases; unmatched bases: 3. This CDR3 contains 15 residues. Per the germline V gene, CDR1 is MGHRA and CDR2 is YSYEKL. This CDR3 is CASSQRTSGYNEQFF. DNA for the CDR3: TGCGCCAGCAGCCAGCGGACTAGCGGATACAATGAGCAGTTCTTC.

The CDR3 sequence: CASSLALTQYF. CDR3 DNA sequence: TGTGCCAGCAGCCTAGCGCTGACCCAGTACTTC. This rearrangement joins TRBV3-1 (or the pseudogene TRBV3-2) to TRBJ2-5; possible D gene TRBD2, 5 bases. In germline, CDR1 is LGHDT, CDR2 YNNKEL (reference sequence). CDR3 length: 11 residues. Trimming left V 4 bases short and J 7 bases short, with 7 bases between.

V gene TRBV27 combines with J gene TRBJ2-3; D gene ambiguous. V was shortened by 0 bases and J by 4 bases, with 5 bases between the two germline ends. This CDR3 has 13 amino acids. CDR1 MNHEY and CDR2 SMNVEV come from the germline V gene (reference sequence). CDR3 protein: CASSLSRPDTQYF. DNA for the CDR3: TGTGCCAGCAGTTTATCGAGGCCAGATACGCAGTATTTT.

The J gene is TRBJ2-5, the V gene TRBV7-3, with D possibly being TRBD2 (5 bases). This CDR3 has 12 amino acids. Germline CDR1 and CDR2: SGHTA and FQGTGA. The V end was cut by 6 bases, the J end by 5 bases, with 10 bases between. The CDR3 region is CASSDPGETQYF. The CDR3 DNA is TGTGCCAGCAGTGATCCGGGGGAGACCCAGTACTTC.

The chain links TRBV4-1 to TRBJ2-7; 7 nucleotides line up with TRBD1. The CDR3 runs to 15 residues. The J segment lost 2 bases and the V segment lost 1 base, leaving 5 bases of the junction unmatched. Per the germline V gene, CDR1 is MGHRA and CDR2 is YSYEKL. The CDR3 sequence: CASSQGGQAAYEQYF. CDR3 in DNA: TGCGCCAGCAGCCAAGGAGGACAGGCTGCCTACGAGCAGTACTTC.

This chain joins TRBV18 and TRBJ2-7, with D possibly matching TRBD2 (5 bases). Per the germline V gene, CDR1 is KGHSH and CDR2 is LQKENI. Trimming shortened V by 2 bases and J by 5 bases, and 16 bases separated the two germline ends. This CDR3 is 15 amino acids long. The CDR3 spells CASSPGQRGRDEQYF. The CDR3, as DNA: TGTGCCAGCTCACCAGGGCAGCGAGGGCGGGACGAGCAGTACTTC.

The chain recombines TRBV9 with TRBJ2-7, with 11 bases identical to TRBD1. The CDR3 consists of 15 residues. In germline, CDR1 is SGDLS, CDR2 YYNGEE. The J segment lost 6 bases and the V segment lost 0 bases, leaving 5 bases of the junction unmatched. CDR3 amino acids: CASSVDGTGGTEQYF. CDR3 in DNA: TGTGCCAGCAGCGTAGACGGGACAGGGGGGACCGAGCAGTACTTC.

The DNA for the CDR3 is TGCGCCAGCAGCCAAGACAGGGGGCGGGAGCAGTACTTC. Its translation: CASSQDRGREQYF. V usage is TRBV4-3 and J usage is TRBJ2-7; 8 bases align to TRBD1. Losses at the gene ends were 0 bases for V and 7 bases for J; bases not matched to a gene: 2. The CDR3 sequence is 13 residues long. In germline, CDR1 is LGHNA, CDR2 YSLEER.

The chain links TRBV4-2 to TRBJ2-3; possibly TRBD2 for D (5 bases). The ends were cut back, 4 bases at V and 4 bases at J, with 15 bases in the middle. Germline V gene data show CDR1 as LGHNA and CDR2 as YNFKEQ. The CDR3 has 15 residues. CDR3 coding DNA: TGTGCCAGCAGCCCCCGGGATACAGTGGCAGATACGCAGTATTTT. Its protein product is CASSPRDTVADTQYF.

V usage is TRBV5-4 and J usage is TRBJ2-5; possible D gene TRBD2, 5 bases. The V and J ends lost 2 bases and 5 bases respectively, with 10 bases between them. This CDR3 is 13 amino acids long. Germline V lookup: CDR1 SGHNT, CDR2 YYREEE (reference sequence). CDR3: CASSFRTSETQYF. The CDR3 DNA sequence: TGTGCCAGCAGCTTTAGGACTTCTGAGACCCAGTACTTC.

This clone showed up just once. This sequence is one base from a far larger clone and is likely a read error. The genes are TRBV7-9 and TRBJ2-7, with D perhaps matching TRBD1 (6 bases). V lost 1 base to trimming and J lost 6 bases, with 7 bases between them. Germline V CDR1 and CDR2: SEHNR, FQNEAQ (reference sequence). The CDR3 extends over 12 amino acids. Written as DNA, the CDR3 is TGTGCCAGCAGCTTAGAAGGGGGCGAGCAGTACTTC. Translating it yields CASSLEGGEQYF.

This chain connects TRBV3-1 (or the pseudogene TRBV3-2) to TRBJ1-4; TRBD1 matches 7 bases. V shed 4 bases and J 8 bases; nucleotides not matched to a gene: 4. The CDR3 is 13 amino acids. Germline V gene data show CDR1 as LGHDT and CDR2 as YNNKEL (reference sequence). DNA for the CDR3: TGTGCCAGCAGCCCGGCAGGGGGGGAAAAACTGTTTTTT. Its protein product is CASSPAGGEKLFF.

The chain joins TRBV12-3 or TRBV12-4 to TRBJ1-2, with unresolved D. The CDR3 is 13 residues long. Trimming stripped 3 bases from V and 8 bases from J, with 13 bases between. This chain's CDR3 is CASSFRVVGGYTF. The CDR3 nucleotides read TGTGCCAGCAGTTTTCGGGTCGTCGGGGGCTACACCTTC.